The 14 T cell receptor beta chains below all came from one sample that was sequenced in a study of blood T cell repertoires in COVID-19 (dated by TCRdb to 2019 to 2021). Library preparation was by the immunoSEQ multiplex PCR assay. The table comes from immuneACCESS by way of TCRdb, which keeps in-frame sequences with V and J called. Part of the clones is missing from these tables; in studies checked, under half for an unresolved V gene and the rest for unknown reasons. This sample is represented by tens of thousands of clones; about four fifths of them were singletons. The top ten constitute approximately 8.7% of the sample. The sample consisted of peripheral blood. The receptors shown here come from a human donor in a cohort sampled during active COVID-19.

The CDR3 loop reads CATSDFGGFGYTF. CDR3 sequence (DNA): TGTGCCACCAGTGATTTTGGAGGGTTCGGCTACACCTTC. The genes are TRBV24-1 and TRBJ1-2, with unresolved D. CDR1 KGHDR and CDR2 SFDVKD come from the germline V gene. V lost 1 base and J lost 8, with 10 bases in between. The CDR3 length is 13 residues.

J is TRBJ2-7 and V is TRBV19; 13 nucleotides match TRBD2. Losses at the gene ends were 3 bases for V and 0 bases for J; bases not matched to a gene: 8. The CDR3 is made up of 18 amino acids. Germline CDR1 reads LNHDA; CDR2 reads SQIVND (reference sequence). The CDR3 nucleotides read TGTGCCAGTAGTATGGGACTAGCGGGGCTTAGGAGCTCCTACGAGCAGTACTTC. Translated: CASSMGLAGLRSSYEQYF.

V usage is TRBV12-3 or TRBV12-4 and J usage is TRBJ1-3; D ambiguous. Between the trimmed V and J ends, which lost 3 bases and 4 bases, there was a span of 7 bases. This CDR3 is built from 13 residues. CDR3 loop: CASSFFRGNTIYF. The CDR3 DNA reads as TGTGCCAGCAGTTTCTTCCGGGGAAACACCATATATTTT.

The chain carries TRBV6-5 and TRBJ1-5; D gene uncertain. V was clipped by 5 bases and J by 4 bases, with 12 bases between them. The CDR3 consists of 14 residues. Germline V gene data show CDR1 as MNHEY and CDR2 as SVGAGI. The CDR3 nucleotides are TGTGCCAGCAGTCTCCAGCCGGGGAATCAGCCCCAGCATTTT. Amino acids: CASSLQPGNQPQHF.

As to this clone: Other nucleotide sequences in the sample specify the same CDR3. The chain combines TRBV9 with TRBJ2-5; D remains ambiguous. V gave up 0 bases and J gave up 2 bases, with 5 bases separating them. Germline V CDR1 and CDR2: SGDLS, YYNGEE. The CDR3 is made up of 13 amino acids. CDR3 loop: CASSVGQQETQYF. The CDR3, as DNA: TGTGCCAGCAGCGTAGGGCAGCAAGAGACCCAGTACTTC.

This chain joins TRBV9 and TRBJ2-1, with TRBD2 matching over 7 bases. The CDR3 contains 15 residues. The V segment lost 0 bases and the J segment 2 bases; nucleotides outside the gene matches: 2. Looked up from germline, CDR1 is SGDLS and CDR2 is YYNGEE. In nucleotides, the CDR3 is TGTGCCAGCAGCGTAGAGACTAGCCCCTACAATGAGCAGTTCTTC. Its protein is CASSVETSPYNEQFF.

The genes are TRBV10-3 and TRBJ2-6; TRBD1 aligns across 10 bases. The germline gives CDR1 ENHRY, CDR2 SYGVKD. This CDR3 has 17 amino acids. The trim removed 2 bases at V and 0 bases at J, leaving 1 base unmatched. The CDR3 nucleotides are TGTGCCATCAGTGAGGGGACAGGGGACTCTGGGGCCAACGTCCTGACTTTC. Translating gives CAISEGTGDSGANVLTF.

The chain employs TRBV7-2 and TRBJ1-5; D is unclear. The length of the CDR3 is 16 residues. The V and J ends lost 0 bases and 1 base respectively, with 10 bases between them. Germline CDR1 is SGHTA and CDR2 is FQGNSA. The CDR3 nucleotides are TGTGCCAGCAGCTTAGCGGCGGGTATAAGCAATCAGCCCCAGCATTTT. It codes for CASSLAAGISNQPQHF.

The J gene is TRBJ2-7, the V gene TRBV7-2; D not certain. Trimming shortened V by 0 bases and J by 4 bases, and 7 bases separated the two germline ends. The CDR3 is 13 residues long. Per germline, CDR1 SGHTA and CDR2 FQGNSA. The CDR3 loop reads CASSLASSYEQYF. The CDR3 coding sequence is TGTGCCAGCAGCTTAGCTAGCTCGTACGAGCAGTACTTC. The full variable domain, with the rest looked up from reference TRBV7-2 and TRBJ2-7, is GAGVSQSPSNKVTEKGKDVELRCDPISGHTALYWYRQSLGQGLEFLIYFQGNSAPDKSGLPSDRFSAERTGGSVSTLTIQRTQQEDSAVYLCASSLASSYEQYFGPGTRLTVT.

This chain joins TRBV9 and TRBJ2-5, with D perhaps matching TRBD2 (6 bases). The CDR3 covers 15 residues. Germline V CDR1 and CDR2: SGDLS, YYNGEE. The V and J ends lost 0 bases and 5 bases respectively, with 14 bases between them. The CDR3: CASSVDGSGGETQYF. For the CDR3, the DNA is TGTGCCAGCAGCGTAGACGGATCCGGAGGGGAGACCCAGTACTTC.

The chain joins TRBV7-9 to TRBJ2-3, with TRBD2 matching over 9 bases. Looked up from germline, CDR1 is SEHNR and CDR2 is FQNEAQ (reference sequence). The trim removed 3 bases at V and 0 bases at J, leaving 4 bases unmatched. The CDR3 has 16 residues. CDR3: CASSFIAGVSTDTQYF. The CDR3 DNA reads TGTGCCAGCAGCTTTATAGCGGGAGTTAGCACAGATACGCAGTATTTT.

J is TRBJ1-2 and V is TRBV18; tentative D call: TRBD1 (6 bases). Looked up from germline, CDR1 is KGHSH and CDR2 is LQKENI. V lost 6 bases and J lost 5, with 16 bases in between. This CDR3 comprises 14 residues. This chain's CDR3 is CASSDGQNVYGYTF. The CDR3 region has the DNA TGTGCCAGCTCGGACGGACAGAACGTTTATGGCTACACCTTC.

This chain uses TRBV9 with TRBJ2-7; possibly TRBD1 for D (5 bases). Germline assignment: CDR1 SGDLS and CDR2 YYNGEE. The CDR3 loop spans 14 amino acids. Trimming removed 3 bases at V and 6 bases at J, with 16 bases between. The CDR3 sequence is CASSAGHGLSEQYF. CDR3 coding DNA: TGTGCCAGCAGCGCCGGACATGGCCTCTCCGAGCAGTACTTC.

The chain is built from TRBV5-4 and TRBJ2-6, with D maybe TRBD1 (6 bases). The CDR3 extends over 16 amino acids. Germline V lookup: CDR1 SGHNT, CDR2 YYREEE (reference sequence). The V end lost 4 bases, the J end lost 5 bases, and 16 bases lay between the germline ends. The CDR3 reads CASSHRDTVRANVLTF. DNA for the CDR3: TGTGCCAGCAGCCACCGGGACACAGTACGGGCCAACGTCCTGACTTTC. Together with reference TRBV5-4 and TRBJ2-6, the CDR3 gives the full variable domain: ETGVTQSPTHLIKTRGQQVTLRCSSQSGHNTVSWYQQALGQGPQFIFQYYREEENGRGNFPPRFSGLQFPNYSSELNVNALELDDSALYLCASSHRDTVRANVLTFGAGSRLTVL.